What follows is one TCR beta chain and its context. Its specific antigen is unknown. There are no base qualities to consult, and no much larger clone falls within one base. The data were obtained in a study of technical replicates of blood from several donors (TCRdb year 2017). Including the terminal cysteine and phenylalanine, the CDR3 comprises 14 residues. The entry retains the CDR3 DNA only, 42 bases that are in frame from base 1. Taken from the germline V gene, the CDR1 and CDR2 loops are MDHEN and SYDVKM. The V end gives up 6 bases and the J end 4 bases, leaving 8 bases in the junction not matched to a gene. Libraries were built with the immunoSEQ multiplex PCR assay. TCRdb carries this immuneACCESS record with in-frame sequences only. Its versions omit some clonotypes, under half of them owing to an unresolved V gene in the studies checked, with the rest unexplained. For this sample the table gives 70,000 to 85,000 clones, of which roughly 90% were detected only once. Of the sample, around 0.42% falls within the top ten clones.

The V gene is TRBV28 and the J gene is TRBJ1-2, with 7 bases aligning to TRBD1. This TCR derives from a human donor in good health. What was sequenced was T cells isolated from PBMCs. The DNA sequence is as follows: TGTGCCAGCAGCCTAGGGACAGTCCCCTATGGCTACACCTTC. This codes for CASSLGTVPYGYTF.